The 11 T cell receptor beta chains presented below share a single source sample, sequenced in a study of T cell responses to AZD1222 COVID-19 vaccine. The protocol was immunoSEQ multiplex PCR, while the TCRdb copy is restricted to in-frame clones and leaves out a portion. The table shows around 130,000 clones, with roughly 87% occurring only once. Sample: peripheral blood, taken on day 0 of AZD1222 vaccination. The receptors shown here come from an adult in good health.

This rearrangement joins TRBV18 to TRBJ1-5, with TRBD1 matching 8 bases. With V trimmed by 1 base and J by 1 base, 12 bases remained unmatched. This CDR3 is 19 amino acids long. Per the germline V gene, CDR1 is KGHSH and CDR2 is LQKENI. CDR3 in amino acids: CASSPRDRGKMVSNQPQHF. CDR3 nucleotide sequence: TGTGCCAGCTCACCACGCGACAGGGGAAAAATGGTGAGCAATCAGCCCCAGCATTTT.

The chain is built from TRBV25-1 and TRBJ2-3, with no clear D. The CDR3 contains 14 residues. V shed 3 bases and J shed 0 bases, with 7 bases lying between them. Germline-derived CDR1 and CDR2 are MGHDK and SYGVNS. The CDR3 region is CASSDLWSTDTQYF. DNA for the CDR3: TGTGCCAGCAGTGATCTCTGGAGCACAGATACGCAGTATTTT.

The chain joins TRBV30 to TRBJ1-3, with D hard to call. V lost 2 bases and J lost 0, with 5 bases in between. CDR1 GTSNPN and CDR2 SVGIG come from the germline V gene (reference sequence). This CDR3 is built from 13 residues. The CDR3 nucleotides are TGTGCCTGGAGTTCTATCTCTGGAAACACCATATATTTT. It specifies CAWSSISGNTIYF.

This clone was seen a single time. The junction and the germline gene differ at one end; a read error may be behind it. The V call is TRBV4-3, the J call TRBJ2-5; D possibly corresponds to TRBD2 (5 bases). CDR1 and CDR2 from the germline V gene are LGHNA and YSLEER. The CDR3 length is 16 residues. DNA for the CDR3: TGCGCCAGCAGCCAAAAATATATGGACTTACAAGACACCCAGTACTTC. This gives the protein CASSQKYMDLQDTQYF.

V gene TRBV4-1 combines with J gene TRBJ1-5; D gene uncertain. The CDR3 is 19 residues long. Germline V gene lookup returns CDR1 MGHRA and CDR2 YSYEKL. Deletions cut 0 bases from V and 1 base from J, with 19 bases between. This CDR3 is CASSQDFGSHRLSNQPQHF. Here the CDR3 DNA reads TGCGCCAGCAGCCAAGACTTCGGCAGCCATCGTTTGAGCAATCAGCCCCAGCATTTT.

This clone was seen once. The gene calls are TRBV6-5 and TRBJ2-2; the D gene is possibly TRBD1 (5 bases). Trimming removed 6 bases at V and 4 bases at J, with 9 bases between. Germline CDR1 is MNHEY and CDR2 is SVGAGI. The CDR3 sequence is 13 residues long. CDR3: CASSRQSTGELFF. For the CDR3, the DNA is TGTGCCAGCAGCAGACAGTCCACCGGGGAGCTGTTTTTT.

CDR3 nucleotides: TGCAGCGGCGGGAATAGCAATCAGCCCCAGCATTTT. Its protein is CSGGNSNQPQHF. The chain carries TRBV29-1 and TRBJ1-5; no firm D call. V was clipped by 7 bases and J by 0 bases, with 7 bases between them. The CDR3 loop spans 12 amino acids. Germline V gene data show CDR1 as SQVTM and CDR2 as ANQGSEA.

This chain connects TRBV19 to TRBJ2-7; 10 bases map to TRBD1. The CDR3 runs to 14 residues. The germline gives CDR1 LNHDA, CDR2 SQIVND (reference sequence). V lost 5 bases, J lost 6 bases, and 7 bases stayed unmatched. CDR3 DNA sequence: TGTGCCAGTAGTCCTGGACAGGGGGTACCCGAGCAGTACTTC. It codes for CASSPGQGVPEQYF. Full variable domain (remainder filled in from reference TRBV19 and TRBJ2-7): DGGITQSPKYLFRKEGQNVTLSCEQNLNHDAMYWYRQDPGQGLRLIYYSQIVNDFQKGDIAEGYSVSREKKESFPLTVTSAQKNPTAFYLCASSPGQGVPEQYFGPGTRLTVT.

The CDR3, as DNA: TGTGCCAGCAGCCGATCTGGGACAGAGCTTAGCCATCCAGGTGGGCACGAGCAGTACTTC. It encodes CASSRSGTELSHPGGHEQYF. The chain joins TRBV21-1 to TRBJ2-7; the D segment call TRBD1 is taken from the table without a DNA check. TRBV21-1 is a pseudogene segment. CDR3 size: 20 residues.

This chain links TRBV6-7 with TRBJ1-1, with D unclear. TRBV6-7 falls under the ORF class, with uncertain function. With 6 bases removed from V and 1 base from J, the gap between germline ends came to 24 bases. The CDR3 sequence is 18 residues long. The CDR3 region is CASRSDILWGVTNTEAFF. CDR3 in DNA: TGTGCCAGCAGATCCGACATTCTATGGGGAGTCACGAACACTGAAGCTTTCTTT.

This rearrangement joins TRBV19 to TRBJ1-3; 9 bases are a match to TRBD1. CDR3 size: 16 residues. CDR1 and CDR2 from the germline V gene are LNHDA and SQIVND (reference sequence). V was clipped by 5 bases and J by 2 bases; unmatched bases: 7. CDR3: CASSAGTGYTGNTIYF. The CDR3 DNA sequence: TGTGCCAGTAGTGCCGGGACAGGGTATACTGGAAACACCATATATTTT. Filled out from reference TRBV19 and TRBJ1-3, the complete variable domain reads DGGITQSPKYLFRKEGQNVTLSCEQNLNHDAMYWYRQDPGQGLRLIYYSQIVNDFQKGDIAEGYSVSREKKESFPLTVTSAQKNPTAFYLCASSAGTGYTGNTIYFGEGSWLTVV.